The clone carrying this T cell receptor (beta chain) was recorded at least ten times. Antigen specificity is unknown. The sample is drawn from a study of T cells in Graves' hyperthyroidism and ophthalmopathy. Study overall: The blood sample was taken at first diagnosis, before treatment began.

Overall study findings and caveats: Median prediction lead before ophthalmopathy onset was six to eight months with the model. A model of 13 V-J features distinguished ophthalmopathy from stable hyperthyroidism.

The length of the CDR3 is 14 residues. The V end was cut by 7 bases, the J end by 7 bases, with 17 bases between. The CDR3 regions of TCR beta were amplified from RNA transcripts. HTBI primers were the set used in a first-round RT-PCR of the TCR CDR3. In TCRdb, the multiplex PCR reads were re-called with MiXCR into one record per CDR3 protein. The sample records about 300,000 distinct CDR3 sequences, 16% being singletons. The clonotype comes from a man aged 30 to 45 with Graves' hyperthyroidism. This chain uses TRBV12-3 or TRBV12-4 with TRBJ2-1, with D perhaps assigned TRBD1 or TRBD2 (5 bases each). The sequenced sample consisted of blood. CDR3 protein: CASTKGTLGNEQFF. The CDR3 coding sequence is TGTGCCAGCACCAAGGGGACCCTCGGGAATGAGCAGTTCTTC.